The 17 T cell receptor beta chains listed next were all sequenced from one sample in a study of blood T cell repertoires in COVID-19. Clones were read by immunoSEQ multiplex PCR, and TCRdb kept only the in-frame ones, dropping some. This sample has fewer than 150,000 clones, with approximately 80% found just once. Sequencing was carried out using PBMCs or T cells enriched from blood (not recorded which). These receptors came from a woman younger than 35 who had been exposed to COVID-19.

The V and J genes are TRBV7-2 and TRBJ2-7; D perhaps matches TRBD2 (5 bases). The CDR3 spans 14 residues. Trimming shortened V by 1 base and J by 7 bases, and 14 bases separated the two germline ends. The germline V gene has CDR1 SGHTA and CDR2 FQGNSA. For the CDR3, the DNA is TGTGCCAGCAGCTTAGGAGAGGGTTTGGGGGAGCAGTACTTC. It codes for CASSLGEGLGEQYF.

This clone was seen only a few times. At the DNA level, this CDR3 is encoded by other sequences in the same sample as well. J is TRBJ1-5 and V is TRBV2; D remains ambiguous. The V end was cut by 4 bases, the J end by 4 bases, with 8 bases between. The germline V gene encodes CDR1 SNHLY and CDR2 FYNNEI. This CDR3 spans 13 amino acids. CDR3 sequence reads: CASSVEGNQPQHF. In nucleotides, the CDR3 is TGTGCCAGCAGTGTCGAGGGAAATCAGCCCCAGCATTTT.

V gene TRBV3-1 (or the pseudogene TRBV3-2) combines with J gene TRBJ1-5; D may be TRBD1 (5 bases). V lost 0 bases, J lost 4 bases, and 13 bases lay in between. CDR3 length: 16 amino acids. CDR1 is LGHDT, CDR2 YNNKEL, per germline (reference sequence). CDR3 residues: CASSQERRTPNQPQHF. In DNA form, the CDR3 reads TGTGCCAGCAGCCAAGAGCGCCGGACACCTAATCAGCCCCAGCATTTT.

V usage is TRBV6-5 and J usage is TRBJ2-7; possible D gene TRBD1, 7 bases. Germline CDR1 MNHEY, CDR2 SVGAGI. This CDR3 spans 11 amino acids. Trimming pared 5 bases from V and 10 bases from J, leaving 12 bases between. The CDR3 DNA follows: TGTGCCAGCAGTAACCAGGGGGGACAGTACTTC. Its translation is CASSNQGGQYF.

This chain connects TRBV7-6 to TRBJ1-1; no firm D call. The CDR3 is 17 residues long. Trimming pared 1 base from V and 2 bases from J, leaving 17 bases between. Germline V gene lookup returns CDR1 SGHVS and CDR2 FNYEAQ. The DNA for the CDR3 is TGTGCCAGCAGCTTAGGAGGCCGATACTACGAAAACACTGAAGCTTTCTTT. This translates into CASSLGGRYYENTEAFF.

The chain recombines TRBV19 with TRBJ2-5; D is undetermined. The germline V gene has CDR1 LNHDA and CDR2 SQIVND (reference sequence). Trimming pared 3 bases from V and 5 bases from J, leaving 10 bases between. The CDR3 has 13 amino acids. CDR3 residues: CASSISPVETQYF. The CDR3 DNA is TGTGCCAGTAGTATTTCACCAGTGGAGACCCAGTACTTC.

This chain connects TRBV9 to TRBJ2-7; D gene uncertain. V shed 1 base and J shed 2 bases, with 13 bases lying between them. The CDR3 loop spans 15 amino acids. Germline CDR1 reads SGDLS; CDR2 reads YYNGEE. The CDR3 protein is CASSVSAVSAYEQYF. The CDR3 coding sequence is TGTGCCAGCAGCGTATCGGCGGTGTCGGCCTACGAGCAGTACTTC.

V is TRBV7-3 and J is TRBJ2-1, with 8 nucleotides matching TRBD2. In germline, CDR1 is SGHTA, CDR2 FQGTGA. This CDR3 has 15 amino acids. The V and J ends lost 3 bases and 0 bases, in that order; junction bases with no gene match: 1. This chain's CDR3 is CASSFSGTSYNEQFF. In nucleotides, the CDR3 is TGTGCCAGCAGCTTTAGCGGGACCTCCTACAATGAGCAGTTCTTC.

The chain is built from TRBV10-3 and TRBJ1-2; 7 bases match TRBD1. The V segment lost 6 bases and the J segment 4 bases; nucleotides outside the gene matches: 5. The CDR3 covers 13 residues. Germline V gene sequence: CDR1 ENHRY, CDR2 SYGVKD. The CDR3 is CAISTGTVYGYTF. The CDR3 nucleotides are TGTGCCATCAGCACCGGGACAGTCTATGGCTACACCTTC.

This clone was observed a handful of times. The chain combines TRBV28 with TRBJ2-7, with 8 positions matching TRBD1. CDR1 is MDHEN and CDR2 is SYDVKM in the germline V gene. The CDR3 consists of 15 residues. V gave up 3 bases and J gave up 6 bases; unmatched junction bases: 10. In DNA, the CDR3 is TGTGCCAGCAGTTTGCCGGGTGCAGGGGGCACCGAGCAGTACTTC. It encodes CASSLPGAGGTEQYF.

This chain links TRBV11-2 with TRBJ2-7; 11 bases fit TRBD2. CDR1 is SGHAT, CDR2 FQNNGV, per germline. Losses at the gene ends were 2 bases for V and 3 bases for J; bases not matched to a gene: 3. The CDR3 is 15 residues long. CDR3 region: CASSLIGTSGYEQYF. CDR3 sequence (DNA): TGTGCCAGCAGCTTAATAGGGACTAGCGGCTACGAGCAGTACTTC.

DNA of the CDR3: TGTGCCAGCACTTCCCGGACAGATCGAATCTCCTACGAGCAGTACTTC. Its translation is CASTSRTDRISYEQYF. The chain has TRBV28 and TRBJ2-7, with D maybe TRBD1 (6 bases). Trimming removed 7 bases from V and 0 bases from J, with 19 bases in between. The CDR3 runs 16 residues. The V gene's germline CDR1 is MDHEN and CDR2 SYDVKM.

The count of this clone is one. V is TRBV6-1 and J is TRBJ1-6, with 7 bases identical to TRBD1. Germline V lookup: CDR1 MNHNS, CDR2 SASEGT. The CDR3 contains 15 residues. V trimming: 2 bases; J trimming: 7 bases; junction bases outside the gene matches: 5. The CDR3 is CASSEPTGVNSPLHF. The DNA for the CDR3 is TGTGCCAGCAGTGAACCAACAGGGGTCAATTCACCCCTCCACTTT.

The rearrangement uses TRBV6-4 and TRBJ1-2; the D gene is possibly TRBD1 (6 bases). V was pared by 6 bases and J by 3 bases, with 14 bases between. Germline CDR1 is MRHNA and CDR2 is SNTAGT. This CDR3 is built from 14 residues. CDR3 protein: CASSKDSSDYGYTF. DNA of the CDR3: TGTGCCAGCAGCAAGGACAGTTCGGACTATGGCTACACCTTC.

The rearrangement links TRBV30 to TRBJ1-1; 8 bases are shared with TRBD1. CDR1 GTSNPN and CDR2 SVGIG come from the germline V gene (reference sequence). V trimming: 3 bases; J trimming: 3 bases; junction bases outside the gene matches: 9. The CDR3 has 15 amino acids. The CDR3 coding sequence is TGTGCCTGGAGGGGGCAGGGGGCCGGATACACTGAAGCTTTCTTT. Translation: CAWRGQGAGYTEAFF.

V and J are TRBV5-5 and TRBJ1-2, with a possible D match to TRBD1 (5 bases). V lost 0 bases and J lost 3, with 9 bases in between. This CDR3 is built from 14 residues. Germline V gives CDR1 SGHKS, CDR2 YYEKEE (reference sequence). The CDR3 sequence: CASSLAGGDYGYTF. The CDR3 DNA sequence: TGTGCCAGCAGCTTGGCGGGGGGAGACTATGGCTACACCTTC.

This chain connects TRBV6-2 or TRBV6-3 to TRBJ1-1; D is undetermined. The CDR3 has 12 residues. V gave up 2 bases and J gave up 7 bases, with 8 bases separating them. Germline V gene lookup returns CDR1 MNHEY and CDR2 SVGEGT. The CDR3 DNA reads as TGTGCCAGCAGTTACGGGAGAATTGAAGCTTTCTTT. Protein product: CASSYGRIEAFF.